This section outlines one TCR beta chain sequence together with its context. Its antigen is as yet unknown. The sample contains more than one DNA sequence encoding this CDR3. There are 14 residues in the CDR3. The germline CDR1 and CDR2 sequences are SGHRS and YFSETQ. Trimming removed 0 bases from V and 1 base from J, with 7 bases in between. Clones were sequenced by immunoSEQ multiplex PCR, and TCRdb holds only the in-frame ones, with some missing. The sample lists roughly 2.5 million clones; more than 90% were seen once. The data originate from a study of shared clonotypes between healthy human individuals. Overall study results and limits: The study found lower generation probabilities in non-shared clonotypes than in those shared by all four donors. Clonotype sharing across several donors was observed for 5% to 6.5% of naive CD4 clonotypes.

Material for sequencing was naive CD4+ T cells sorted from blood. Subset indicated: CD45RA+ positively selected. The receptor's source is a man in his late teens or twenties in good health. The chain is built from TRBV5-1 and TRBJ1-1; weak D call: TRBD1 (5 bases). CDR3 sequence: CASSLDTGNTEAFF. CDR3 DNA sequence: TGCGCCAGCAGCTTGGACACAGGGAACACTGAAGCTTTCTTT.